This TCR beta chain was recorded in a study of regulatory T cells in long-lasting Graves disease. Time point in this sample: persistent/refractory GD, antithyroid drugs over 5 years with positive TRAb. PBMCs were the source of the RNA used for TCR sequencing. Sequencing libraries for TCR beta were prepared with iRepertoire HTBI primers and Arm-PCR of CDR3 regions. Via MiXCR, TCRdb re-called the multiplex PCR reads, giving one row per CDR3 protein. The sample holds about 460,000 distinct CDR3 sequences, 22% seen once. The germline V gene encodes CDR1 LNHNV and CDR2 YYDKDF (reference sequence). Trimming shortened V by 3 bases and J by 2 bases, and 16 bases separated the two germline ends. This CDR3 is built from 17 residues. This clonotype was recorded a few times.

The chain uses TRBV15 and TRBJ1-4, with a tentative D call TRBD1 (6 bases). Sequenced here: peripheral blood mononuclear cells (PBMCs), sampled when the disease was refractory, from a patient treated with antithyroid drugs. This clonotype was obtained from a female donor with Graves disease. The CDR3 here is CATSSWFTGSTNEKLFF. CDR3 coding DNA: TGTGCCACCAGCAGCTGGTTCACAGGGAGCACTAATGAAAAACTGTTTTTT. The full variable domain, with the rest looked up from reference TRBV15 and TRBJ1-4, is DAMVIQNPRYQVTQFGKPVTLSCSQTLNHNVMYWYQQKSSQAPKLLFHYYDKDFNNEADTPDNFQSRRPNTSFCFLDIRSPGLGDTAMYLCATSSWFTGSTNEKLFFGSGTQLSVL.